This T cell receptor beta chain was captured by sequencing in a study of OX40 agonist ivuxolimab in advanced cancers. The CDR3 loop spans 17 amino acids. Germline V gene lookup returns CDR1 SGHTS and CDR2 YDEGEE. V gave up 0 bases and J gave up 2 bases; unmatched junction bases: 3. Assay: immunoSEQ multiplex PCR; the TCRdb copy retains only in-frame clones and omits some. The sample holds about 21,000 clones; around four fifths are singletons and the top ten take approximately 10%. V and J are TRBV5-8 and TRBJ2-1; 12 nucleotides line up with TRBD2. Sequenced here: CD4+ or CD8+ T cells sorted from blood, sampled in a trial of the OX40 agonist ivuxolimab. The sequence derives from an adult with an advanced solid tumor such as melanoma, head and neck, liver or kidney cancer. The CDR3 DNA sequence: TGTGCCAGCAGCTTGGCGCCTAGCGGGAGGGCCTACAATGAGCAGTTCTTC. Translating gives CASSLAPSGRAYNEQFF.